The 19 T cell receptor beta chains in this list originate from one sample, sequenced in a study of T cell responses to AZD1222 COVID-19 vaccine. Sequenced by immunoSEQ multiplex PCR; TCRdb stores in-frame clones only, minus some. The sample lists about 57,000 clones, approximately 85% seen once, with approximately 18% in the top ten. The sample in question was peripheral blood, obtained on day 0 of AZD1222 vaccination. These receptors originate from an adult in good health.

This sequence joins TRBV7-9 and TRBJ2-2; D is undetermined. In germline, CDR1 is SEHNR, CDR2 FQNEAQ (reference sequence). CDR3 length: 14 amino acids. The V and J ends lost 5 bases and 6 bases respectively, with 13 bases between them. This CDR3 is CASSKEAESGELFF. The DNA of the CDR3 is TGTGCCAGCAGCAAAGAGGCGGAATCCGGGGAGCTGTTTTTT.

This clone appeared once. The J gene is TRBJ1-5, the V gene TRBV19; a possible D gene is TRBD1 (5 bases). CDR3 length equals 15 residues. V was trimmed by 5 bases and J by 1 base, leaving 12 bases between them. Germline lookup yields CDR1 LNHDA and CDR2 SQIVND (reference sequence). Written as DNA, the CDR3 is TGTGCCAGTAGTCCCCGCCGGGGGAGCAATCAGCCCCAGCATTTT. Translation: CASSPRRGSNQPQHF.

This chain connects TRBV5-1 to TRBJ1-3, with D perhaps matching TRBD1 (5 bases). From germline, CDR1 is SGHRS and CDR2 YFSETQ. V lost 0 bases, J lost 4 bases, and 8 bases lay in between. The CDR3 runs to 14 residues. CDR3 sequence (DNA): TGCGCCAGCAGCTTGGGGCAGGGAGGAAACACCATATATTTT. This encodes CASSLGQGGNTIYF.

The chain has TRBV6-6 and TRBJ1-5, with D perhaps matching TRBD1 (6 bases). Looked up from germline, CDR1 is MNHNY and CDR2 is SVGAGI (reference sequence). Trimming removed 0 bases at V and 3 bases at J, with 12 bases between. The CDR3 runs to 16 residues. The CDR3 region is CASSYSRRQVNQPQHF. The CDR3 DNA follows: TGTGCCAGCAGTTACTCAAGGCGACAGGTCAATCAGCCCCAGCATTTT.

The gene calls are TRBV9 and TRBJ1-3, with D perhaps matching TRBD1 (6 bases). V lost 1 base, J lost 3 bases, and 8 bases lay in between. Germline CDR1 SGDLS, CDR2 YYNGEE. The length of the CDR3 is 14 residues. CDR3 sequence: CASSVTGSGNTIYF. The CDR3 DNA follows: TGTGCCAGCAGCGTAACAGGGAGTGGAAACACCATATATTTT.

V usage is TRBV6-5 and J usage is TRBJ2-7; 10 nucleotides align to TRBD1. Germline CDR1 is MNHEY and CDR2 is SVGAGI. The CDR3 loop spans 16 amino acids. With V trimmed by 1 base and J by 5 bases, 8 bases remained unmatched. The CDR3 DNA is TGTGCCAGCAGTTACTACCGGGACAGGGGTCGGCACGAGCAGTACTTC. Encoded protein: CASSYYRDRGRHEQYF.

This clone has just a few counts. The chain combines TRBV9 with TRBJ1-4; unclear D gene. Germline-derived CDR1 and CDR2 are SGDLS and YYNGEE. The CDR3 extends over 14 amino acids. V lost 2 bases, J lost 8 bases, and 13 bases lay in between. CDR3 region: CASSVPGLGEKLFF. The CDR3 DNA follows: TGTGCCAGCAGCGTCCCGGGCCTTGGGGAAAAACTGTTTTTT.

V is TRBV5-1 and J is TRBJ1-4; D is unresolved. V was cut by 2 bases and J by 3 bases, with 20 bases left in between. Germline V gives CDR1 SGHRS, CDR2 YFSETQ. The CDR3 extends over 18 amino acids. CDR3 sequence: CASSLSSSRRTSNEKLFF. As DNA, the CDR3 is TGCGCCAGCAGCTTAAGCTCCTCCAGGAGGACCTCTAATGAAAAACTGTTTTTT.

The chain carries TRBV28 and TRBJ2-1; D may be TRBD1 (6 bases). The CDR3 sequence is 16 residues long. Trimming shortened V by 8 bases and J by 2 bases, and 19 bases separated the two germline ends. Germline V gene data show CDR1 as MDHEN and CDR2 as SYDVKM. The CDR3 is CASSPRNRVAYNEQFF. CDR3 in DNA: TGTGCCAGCTCCCCGCGCAACAGGGTGGCCTACAATGAGCAGTTCTTC.

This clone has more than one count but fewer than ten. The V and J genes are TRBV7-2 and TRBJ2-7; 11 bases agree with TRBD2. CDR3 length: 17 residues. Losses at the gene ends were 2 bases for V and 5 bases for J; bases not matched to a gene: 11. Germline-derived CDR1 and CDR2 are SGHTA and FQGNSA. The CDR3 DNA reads TGTGCCAGCAGCTTAATTAGCGGGGGGGACCCGGGCCACGAGCAGTACTTC. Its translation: CASSLISGGDPGHEQYF.

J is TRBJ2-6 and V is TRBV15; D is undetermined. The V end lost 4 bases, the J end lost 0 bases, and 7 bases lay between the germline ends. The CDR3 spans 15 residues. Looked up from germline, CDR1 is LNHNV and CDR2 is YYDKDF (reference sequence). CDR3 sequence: CATSTHGSGANVLTF. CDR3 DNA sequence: TGTGCCACCAGCACCCATGGCTCTGGGGCCAACGTCCTGACTTTC.

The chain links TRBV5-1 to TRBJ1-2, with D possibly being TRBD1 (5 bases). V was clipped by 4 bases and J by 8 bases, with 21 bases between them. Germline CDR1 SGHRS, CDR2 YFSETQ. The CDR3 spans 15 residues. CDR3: CASSAPGHTGDGYTF. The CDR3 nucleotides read TGCGCCAGCAGCGCTCCCGGACATACTGGGGACGGCTACACCTTC.

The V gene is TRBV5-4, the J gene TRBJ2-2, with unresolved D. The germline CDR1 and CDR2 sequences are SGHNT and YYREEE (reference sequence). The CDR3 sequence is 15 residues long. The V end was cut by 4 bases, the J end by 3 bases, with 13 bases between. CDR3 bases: TGTGCCAGCAGCCCCCCAATCCTGGACACCGGGGAGCTGTTTTTT. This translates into CASSPPILDTGELFF. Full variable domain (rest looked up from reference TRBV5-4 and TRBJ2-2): ETGVTQSPTHLIKTRGQQVTLRCSSQSGHNTVSWYQQALGQGPQFIFQYYREEENGRGNFPPRFSGLQFPNYSSELNVNALELDDSALYLCASSPPILDTGELFFGEGSRLTVL.

The chain's CDR3 is CASSPSGGQETQYF. The CDR3 nucleotides are TGCGCCAGCAGCCCTTCCGGGGGTCAAGAGACCCAGTACTTC. The gene calls are TRBV5-1 and TRBJ2-5, with a possible D match to TRBD2 (6 bases). Germline V gene lookup returns CDR1 SGHRS and CDR2 YFSETQ. The CDR3 covers 14 residues. Trimming pared 4 bases from V and 2 bases from J, leaving 12 bases between.

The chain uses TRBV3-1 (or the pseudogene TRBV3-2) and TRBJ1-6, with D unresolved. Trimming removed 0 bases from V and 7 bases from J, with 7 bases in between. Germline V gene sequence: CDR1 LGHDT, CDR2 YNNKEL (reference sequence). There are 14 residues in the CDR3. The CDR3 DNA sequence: TGTGCCAGCAGCCAAGATCAAGGGAATTCACCCCTCCACTTT. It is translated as CASSQDQGNSPLHF.

The CDR3 DNA reads TGTGCCAGTAGTCCGACAAGGACAGGGAAAAATGGCTACACCTTC. Amino acids: CASSPTRTGKNGYTF. This chain links TRBV19 with TRBJ1-2, with 8 bases lining up with TRBD1. The CDR3 has 15 amino acids. The V gene end was trimmed by 5 bases and the J gene end by 6 bases; junction bases not matched to a gene: 11. Germline V gene sequence: CDR1 LNHDA, CDR2 SQIVND (reference sequence).

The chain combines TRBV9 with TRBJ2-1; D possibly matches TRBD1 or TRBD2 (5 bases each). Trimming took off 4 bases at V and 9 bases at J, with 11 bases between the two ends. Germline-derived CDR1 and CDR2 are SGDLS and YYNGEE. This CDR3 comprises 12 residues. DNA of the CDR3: TGTGCCAGCAGCTCCAGGGCGGGTGAGCAGTTCTTC. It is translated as CASSSRAGEQFF.

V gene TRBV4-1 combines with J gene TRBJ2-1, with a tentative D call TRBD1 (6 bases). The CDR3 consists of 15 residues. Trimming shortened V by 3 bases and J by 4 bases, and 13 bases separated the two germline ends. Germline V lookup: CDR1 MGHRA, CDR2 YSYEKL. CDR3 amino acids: CASSQPGQSYNEQFF. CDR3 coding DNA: TGCGCCAGCAGCCAGCCGGGACAAAGTTACAATGAGCAGTTCTTC.

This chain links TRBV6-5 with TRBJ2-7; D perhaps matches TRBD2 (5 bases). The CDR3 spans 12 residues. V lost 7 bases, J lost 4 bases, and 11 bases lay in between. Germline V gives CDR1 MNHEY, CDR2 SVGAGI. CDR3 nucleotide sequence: TGTGCCAGCAAGGACCGGGGATACGAGCAGTACTTC. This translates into CASKDRGYEQYF.